These T cell receptor beta chains were read from a single sample in a study of T cell responses to AZD1222 COVID-19 vaccine. TCRdb's copy holds only in-frame clones and misses some; the assay was immunoSEQ multiplex PCR. This table holds 120,000 to 150,000 clones, around 90% found once. This specimen was peripheral blood, taken on day 0 of AZD1222 vaccination. The receptors were gathered from an adult in good health. Both conserved end residues are part of each CDR3. A D gene is named only where the DNA matches it firmly. Size is stated for part of the rows, as once, few or many counts, or as a class when the clone is expanded.

size: medium-sized
J: TRBJ2-2
V: TRBV20-1
D: NA
CDR3: CSASLADGGTGELFF
DNA: TGCAGTGCTAGTCTTGCCGACGGAGGAACCGGGGAGCTGTTTTTT

size: NA
J: TRBJ1-1
V: TRBV9
D: NA
CDR3: CASSKFLDGEQGEAFF
DNA: TGTGCCAGCAGCAAATTCCTTGACGGTGAACAGGGTGAAGCTTTCTTT

size: NA
J: TRBJ1-1
V: TRBV29-1
D: NA
CDR3: CSVGLGPNTEAFF
DNA: TGCAGCGTTGGGCTGGGCCCGAACACTGAAGCTTTCTTT

size: few
J: TRBJ2-3
V: TRBV5-1
D: NA
CDR3: CASSLGQTEDTQYF
DNA: TGCGCCAGCAGTTTAGGACAGACTGAAGATACGCAGTATTTT

size: NA
J: TRBJ2-7
V: TRBV19
D: TRBD1
CDR3: CASSIEEGQAYEQYF
DNA: TGTGCCAGTAGTATAGAGGAAGGACAGGCCTACGAGCAGTACTTC

size: NA
J: TRBJ2-3
V: TRBV29-1
D: NA
CDR3: CSVEDRRVTRRTDTQYF
DNA: TGCAGCGTTGAAGATAGGCGAGTGACTAGGCGCACAGATACGCAGTATTTT

size: NA
J: TRBJ1-4
V: TRBV4-3
D: NA
CDR3: CASSLSGQREEKLFF
DNA: TGCGCCAGCAGCTTGTCAGGACAAAGAGAAGAAAAACTGTTTTTT

size: NA
J: TRBJ2-3
V: TRBV24-1
D: TRBD2
CDR3: CATSAPAGGSDTQYF
DNA: TGTGCCACCAGTGCTCCAGCGGGAGGCTCGGATACGCAGTATTTT

size: NA
J: TRBJ1-4
V: TRBV11-2
D: NA
CDR3: CASSSPQARHEKLFF
DNA: TGTGCCAGCAGCTCACCACAGGCCAGGCATGAAAAACTGTTTTTT

size: NA
J: TRBJ1-2
V: TRBV7-9
D: TRBD1
CDR3: CASSIQGTDYGYTF
DNA: TGTGCCAGCAGCATACAGGGGACGGACTATGGCTACACCTTC

size: NA
J: TRBJ1-5
V: TRBV6-1
D: NA
CDR3: CASSAAEGAGGNQPQHF
DNA: TGTGCCAGCAGTGCCGCGGAAGGCGCGGGAGGGAATCAGCCCCAGCATTTT

size: once
J: TRBJ2-1
V: TRBV5-1
D: TRBD1
CDR3: CASSLAGQGRREQFF
DNA: TGCGCCAGCAGCTTGGCGGGACAGGGAAGGCGTGAGCAGTTCTTC

size: NA
J: TRBJ1-1
V: TRBV29-1
D: NA
CDR3: CSVLGGYTEAFF
DNA: TGCAGCGTTTTGGGGGGGTACACTGAAGCTTTCTTT

size: NA
J: TRBJ1-3
V: TRBV7-6
D: NA
CDR3: CASSLRFDQSSGNTIYF
DNA: TGTGCCAGCAGCTTACGGTTTGATCAGAGCTCTGGAAACACCATATATTTT

size: NA
J: TRBJ2-7
V: TRBV19
D: TRBD1
CDR3: CASSTPGQGAYEQYF
DNA: TGTGCCAGTAGTACCCCGGGACAGGGGGCCTACGAGCAGTACTTC

size: NA
J: TRBJ1-1
V: TRBV19
D: NA
CDR3: CASSIGERAEAFF
DNA: TGTGCCAGTAGTATAGGTGAGCGGGCTGAAGCTTTCTTT

size: NA
J: TRBJ1-6
V: TRBV19
D: TRBD1
CDR3: CASTGTAHSPLHF
DNA: TGTGCCAGTACGGGGACAGCTCATTCACCCCTCCACTTT

size: NA
J: TRBJ2-3
V: TRBV6-4
D: NA
CDR3: CASSDSHRFGLDTQYF
DNA: TGTGCCAGCAGTGACTCTCACAGATTTGGACTGGATACGCAGTATTTT

size: once
J: TRBJ1-2
V: TRBV12-3/TRBV12-4
D: NA
CDR3: CASSPDPGDGYTF
DNA: TGTGCCAGCAGTCCAGACCCGGGGGATGGCTACACCTTC

size: NA
J: TRBJ1-1
V: TRBV14
D: NA
CDR3: CASSQEYGANAEAFF
DNA: TGTGCCAGCAGCCAAGAATATGGGGCTAACGCTGAAGCTTTCTTT

size: NA
J: TRBJ1-3
V: TRBV19
D: NA
CDR3: CASSIDIGRSNTIYF
DNA: TGTGCCAGTAGTATAGATATCGGGCGGTCTAACACCATATATTTT

size: NA
J: TRBJ2-7
V: TRBV4-1
D: TRBD1
CDR3: CASSSGGTGLGEQYF
DNA: TGCGCCAGCAGCTCAGGCGGGACAGGGCTGGGTGAGCAGTACTTC

size: NA
J: TRBJ2-1
V: TRBV10-3
D: TRBD2
CDR3: CAISGRTSGRIPGSYNEQFF
DNA: TGTGCCATCAGCGGGAGGACTAGCGGGAGAATTCCCGGTTCCTACAATGAGCAGTTCTTC

size: NA
J: TRBJ1-1
V: TRBV4-1
D: NA
CDR3: CASSQDPGVHTEAFF
DNA: TGCGCCAGCAGCCAAGACCCAGGGGTTCACACTGAAGCTTTCTTT

size: NA
J: TRBJ1-6
V: TRBV6-5
D: NA
CDR3: CASTSGRVPLIPLHF
DNA: TGTGCCAGCACTTCGGGGCGAGTTCCACTTATTCCCCTCCACTTT

size: NA
J: TRBJ1-1
V: TRBV5-4
D: NA
CDR3: CASSFSQNTEAFF
DNA: TGTGCCAGCAGCTTTTCCCAGAACACTGAAGCTTTCTTT

size: NA
J: TRBJ1-2
V: TRBV20-1
D: NA
CDR3: CSASYAGPSNYGYTF
DNA: TGCAGTGCTAGTTACGCGGGGCCCTCTAACTATGGCTACACCTTC

size: NA
J: TRBJ2-1
V: TRBV9
D: TRBD1
CDR3: CASSLPGTELFF
DNA: TGTGCCAGCAGCCTCCCGGGGACAGAGTTGTTCTTC

size: NA
J: TRBJ1-6
V: TRBV24-1
D: TRBD1
CDR3: CATYHLGTGASPLHF
DNA: TGTGCCACTTATCACTTAGGGACAGGGGCTTCACCCCTCCACTTT

size: NA
J: TRBJ2-7
V: TRBV30
D: NA
CDR3: CAWSGIAAPYEQYF
DNA: TGTGCCTGGAGTGGGATAGCGGCCCCCTACGAGCAGTACTTC

size: NA
J: TRBJ2-2
V: TRBV3-1/TRBV3-2
D: NA
CDR3: CASSQERGTDGELFF
DNA: TGTGCCAGCAGCCAAGAACGGGGGACCGACGGGGAGCTGTTTTTT

size: once
J: TRBJ2-7
V: TRBV5-1
D: TRBD2
CDR3: CASTLGLAGALRTYEQYF
DNA: TGCGCCAGCACCCTGGGACTAGCGGGGGCCCTACGAACCTACGAGCAGTACTTC

size: NA
J: TRBJ1-1
V: TRBV6-5
D: NA
CDR3: CASRKQFPPNTEAFF
DNA: TGTGCCAGCAGGAAACAGTTCCCTCCGAACACTGAAGCTTTCTTT

size: NA
J: TRBJ2-3
V: TRBV5-6
D: NA
CDR3: CASSIGTTSTDTQYF
DNA: TGTGCCAGCAGCATTGGGACCACGAGCACAGATACGCAGTATTTT

size: NA
J: TRBJ2-7
V: TRBV28
D: TRBD1
CDR3: CASSSRDRSPYEQYF
DNA: TGTGCCAGCAGTTCGAGGGACAGGTCTCCCTACGAGCAGTACTTC

size: NA
J: TRBJ2-2
V: TRBV7-3
D: NA
CDR3: CASRFTGNTGELFF
DNA: TGTGCCAGCAGGTTTACAGGGAACACCGGGGAGCTGTTTTTT

size: once
J: TRBJ1-5
V: TRBV30
D: NA
CDR3: CAFGEVSNQPQHF
DNA: TGTGCCTTCGGTGAGGTTAGCAATCAGCCCCAGCATTTT

size: NA
J: TRBJ2-3
V: TRBV27
D: NA
CDR3: CASGRRGLSADTQYF
DNA: TGTGCCAGCGGCAGGAGGGGATTGAGCGCAGATACGCAGTATTTT

size: NA
J: TRBJ1-5
V: TRBV19
D: NA
CDR3: CASTPTGPYNQPQHF
DNA: TGTGCCAGTACCCCAACAGGCCCCTACAATCAGCCCCAGCATTTT

size: NA
J: TRBJ1-1
V: TRBV18
D: NA
CDR3: CASSLRGKGDTEAFF
DNA: TGTGCCAGCTCACTCCGGGGCAAAGGGGACACTGAAGCTTTCTTT

size: NA
J: TRBJ1-5
V: TRBV10-2
D: NA
CDR3: CASSEIKGYSNQPQHF
DNA: TGCGCCAGCAGTGAAATAAAGGGGTATAGCAATCAGCCCCAGCATTTT